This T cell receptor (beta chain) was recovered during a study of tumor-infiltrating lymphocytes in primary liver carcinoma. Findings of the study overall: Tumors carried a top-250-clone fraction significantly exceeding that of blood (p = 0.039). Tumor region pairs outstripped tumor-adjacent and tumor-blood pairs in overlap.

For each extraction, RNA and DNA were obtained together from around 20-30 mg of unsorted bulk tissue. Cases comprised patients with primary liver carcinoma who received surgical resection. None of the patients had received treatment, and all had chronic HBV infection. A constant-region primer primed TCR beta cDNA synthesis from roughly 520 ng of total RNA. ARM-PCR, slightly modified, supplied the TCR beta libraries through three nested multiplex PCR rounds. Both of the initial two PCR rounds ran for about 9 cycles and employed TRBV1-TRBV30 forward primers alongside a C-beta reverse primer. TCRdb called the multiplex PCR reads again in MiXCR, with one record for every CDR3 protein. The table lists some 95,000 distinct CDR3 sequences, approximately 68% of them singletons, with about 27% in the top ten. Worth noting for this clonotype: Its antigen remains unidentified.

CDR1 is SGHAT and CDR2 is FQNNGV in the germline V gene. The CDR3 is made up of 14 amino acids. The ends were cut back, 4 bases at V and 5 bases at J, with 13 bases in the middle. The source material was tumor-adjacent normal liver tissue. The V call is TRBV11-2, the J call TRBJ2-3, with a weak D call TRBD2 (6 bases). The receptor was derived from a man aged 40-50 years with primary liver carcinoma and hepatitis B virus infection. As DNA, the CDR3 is TGTGCCAGCAGCTCCGGGACTGGCATAGATACGCAGTATTTT. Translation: CASSSGTGIDTQYF.